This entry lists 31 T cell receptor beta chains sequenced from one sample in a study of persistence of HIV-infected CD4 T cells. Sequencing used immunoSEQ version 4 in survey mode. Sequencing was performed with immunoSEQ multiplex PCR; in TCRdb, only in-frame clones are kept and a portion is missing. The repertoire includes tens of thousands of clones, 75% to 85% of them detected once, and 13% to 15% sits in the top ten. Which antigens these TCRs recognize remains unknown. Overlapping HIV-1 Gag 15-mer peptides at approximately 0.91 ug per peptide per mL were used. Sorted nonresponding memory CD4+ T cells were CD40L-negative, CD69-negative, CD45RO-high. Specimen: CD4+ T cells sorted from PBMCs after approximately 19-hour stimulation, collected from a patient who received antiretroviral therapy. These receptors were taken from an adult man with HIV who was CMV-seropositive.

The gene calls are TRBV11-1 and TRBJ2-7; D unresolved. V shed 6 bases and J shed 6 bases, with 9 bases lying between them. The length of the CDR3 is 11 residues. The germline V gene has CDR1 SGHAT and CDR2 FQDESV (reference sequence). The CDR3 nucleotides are TGTGCCAGCAGTAATGTGGTCGAGCAGTACTTC. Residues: CASSNVVEQYF. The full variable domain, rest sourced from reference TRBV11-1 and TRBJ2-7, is EAEVAQSPRYKITEKSQAVAFWCDPISGHATLYWYRQILGQGPELLVQFQDESVVDDSQLPKDRFSAERLKGVDSTLKIQPAELGDSAMYLCASSNVVEQYFGPGTRLTVT.

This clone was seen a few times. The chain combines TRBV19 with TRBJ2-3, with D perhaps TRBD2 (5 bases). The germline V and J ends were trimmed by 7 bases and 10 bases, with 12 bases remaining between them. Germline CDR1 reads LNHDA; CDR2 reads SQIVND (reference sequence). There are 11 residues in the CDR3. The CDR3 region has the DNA TGTGCCAGTACTGGTTCCGGGGCGCAGTATTTT. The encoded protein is CASTGSGAQYF.

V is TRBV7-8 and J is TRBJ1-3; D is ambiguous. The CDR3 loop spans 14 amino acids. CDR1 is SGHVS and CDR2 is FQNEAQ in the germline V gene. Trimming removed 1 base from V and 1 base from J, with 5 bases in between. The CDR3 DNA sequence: TGTGCCAGCAGCTTAGGGGGTTCTGGAAACACCATATATTTT. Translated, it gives CASSLGGSGNTIYF.

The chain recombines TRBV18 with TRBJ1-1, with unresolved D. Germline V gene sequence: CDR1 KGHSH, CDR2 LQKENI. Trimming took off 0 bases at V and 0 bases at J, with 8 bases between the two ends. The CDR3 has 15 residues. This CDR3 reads CASSPPAGLNTEAFF. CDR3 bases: TGTGCCAGCTCACCACCGGCCGGGTTGAACACTGAAGCTTTCTTT.

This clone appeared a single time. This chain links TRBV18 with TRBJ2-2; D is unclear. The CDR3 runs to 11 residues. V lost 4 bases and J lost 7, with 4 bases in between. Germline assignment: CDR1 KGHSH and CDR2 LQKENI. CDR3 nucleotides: TGTGCCAGCTCACTGAGCGGGGAGCTGTTTTTT. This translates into CASSLSGELFF. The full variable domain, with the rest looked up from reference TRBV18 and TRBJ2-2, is NAGVMQNPRHLVRRRGQEARLRCSPMKGHSHVYWYRQLPEEGLKFMVYLQKENIIDESGMPKERFSAEFPKEGPSILRIQQVVRGDSAAYFCASSLSGELFFGEGSRLTVL.

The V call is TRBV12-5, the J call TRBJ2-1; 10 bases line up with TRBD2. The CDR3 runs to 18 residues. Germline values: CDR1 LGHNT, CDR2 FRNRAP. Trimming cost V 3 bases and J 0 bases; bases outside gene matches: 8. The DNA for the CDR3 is TGTGCTAGTGGTTTCCAGACTAGCGGGCAAGTCTCCTACAATGAGCAGTTCTTC. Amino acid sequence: CASGFQTSGQVSYNEQFF.

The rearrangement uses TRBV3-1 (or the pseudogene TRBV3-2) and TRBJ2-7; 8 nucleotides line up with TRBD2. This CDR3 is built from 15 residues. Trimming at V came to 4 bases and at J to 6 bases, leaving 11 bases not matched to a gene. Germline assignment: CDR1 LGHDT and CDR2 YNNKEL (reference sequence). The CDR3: CASSRWASGQGEQYF. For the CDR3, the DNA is TGTGCCAGCAGCCGTTGGGCTAGCGGGCAGGGCGAGCAGTACTTC.

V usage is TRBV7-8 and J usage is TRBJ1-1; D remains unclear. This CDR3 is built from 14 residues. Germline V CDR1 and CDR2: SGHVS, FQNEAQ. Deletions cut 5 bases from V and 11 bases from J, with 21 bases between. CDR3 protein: CASSREAGSGGAFF. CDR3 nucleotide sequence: TGTGCCAGCAGCCGAGAGGCGGGGTCCGGTGGGGCTTTCTTT. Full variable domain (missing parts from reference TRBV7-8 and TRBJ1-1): GAGVSQSPRYKVAKRGQDVALRCDPISGHVSLFWYQQALGQGPEFLTYFQNEAQLDKSGLPSDRFFAERPEGSVSTLKIQRTQQEDSAVYLCASSREAGSGGAFFGQGTRLTVV.

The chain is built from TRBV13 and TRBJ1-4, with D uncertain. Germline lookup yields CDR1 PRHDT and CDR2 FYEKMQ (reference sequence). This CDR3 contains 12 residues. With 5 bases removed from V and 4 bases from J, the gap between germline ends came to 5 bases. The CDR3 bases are TGTGCCAGCAGCCCCTTTAATGAAAAACTGTTTTTT. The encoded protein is CASSPFNEKLFF.

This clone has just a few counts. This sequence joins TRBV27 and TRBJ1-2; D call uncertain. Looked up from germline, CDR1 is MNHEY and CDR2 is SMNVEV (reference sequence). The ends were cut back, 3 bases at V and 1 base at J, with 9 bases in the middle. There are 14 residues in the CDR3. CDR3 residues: CASSFQDRNYGYTF. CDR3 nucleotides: TGTGCCAGCAGTTTTCAGGACCGTAACTATGGCTACACCTTC.

The CDR3 DNA follows: TGTGCCAGCAGGGACAGCCACTACGAGCAGTACTTC. Protein: CASRDSHYEQYF. V usage is TRBV28 and J usage is TRBJ2-7; maybe TRBD1 (6 bases). The CDR3 contains 12 residues. Germline loops: CDR1 MDHEN, CDR2 SYDVKM. V was clipped by 6 bases and J by 3 bases, with 9 bases between them.

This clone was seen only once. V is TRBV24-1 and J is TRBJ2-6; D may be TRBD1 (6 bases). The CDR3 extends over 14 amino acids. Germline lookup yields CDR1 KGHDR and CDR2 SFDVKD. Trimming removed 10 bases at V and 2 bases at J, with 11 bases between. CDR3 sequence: CATAPGAGANVLTF. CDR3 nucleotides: TGTGCCACTGCCCCAGGGGCTGGGGCCAACGTCCTGACTTTC.

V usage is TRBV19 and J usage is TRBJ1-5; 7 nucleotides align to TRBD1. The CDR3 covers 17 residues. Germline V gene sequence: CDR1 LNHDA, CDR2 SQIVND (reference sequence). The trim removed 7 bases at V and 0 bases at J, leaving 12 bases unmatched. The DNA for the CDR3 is TGTGCCAGTAAGCGGGTTCTGGACAGGTATAGCAATCAGCCCCAGCATTTT. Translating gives CASKRVLDRYSNQPQHF. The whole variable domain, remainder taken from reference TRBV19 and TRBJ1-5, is DGGITQSPKYLFRKEGQNVTLSCEQNLNHDAMYWYRQDPGQGLRLIYYSQIVNDFQKGDIAEGYSVSREKKESFPLTVTSAQKNPTAFYLCASKRVLDRYSNQPQHFGDGTRLSIL.

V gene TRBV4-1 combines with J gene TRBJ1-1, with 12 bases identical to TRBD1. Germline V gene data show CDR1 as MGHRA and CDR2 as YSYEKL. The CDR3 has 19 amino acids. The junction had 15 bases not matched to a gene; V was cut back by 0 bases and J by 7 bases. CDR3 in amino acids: CASSQDRGAPGQGANEAFF. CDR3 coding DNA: TGCGCCAGCAGCCAAGACCGCGGAGCCCCGGGACAGGGGGCAAATGAAGCTTTCTTT.

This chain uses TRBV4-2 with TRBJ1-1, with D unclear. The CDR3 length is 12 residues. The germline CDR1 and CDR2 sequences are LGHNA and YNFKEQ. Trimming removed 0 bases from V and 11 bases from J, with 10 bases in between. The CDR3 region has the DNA TGTGCCAGCAGCCAAGATCGGCCACCGGCTTTCTTT. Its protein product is CASSQDRPPAFF.

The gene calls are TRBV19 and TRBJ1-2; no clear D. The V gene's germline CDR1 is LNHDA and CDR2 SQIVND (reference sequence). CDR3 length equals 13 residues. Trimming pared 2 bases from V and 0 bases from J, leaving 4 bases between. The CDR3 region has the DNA TGTGCCAGTAGTATACTGGCTAACTATGGCTACACCTTC. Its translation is CASSILANYGYTF.

The CDR3 DNA sequence: TGTGCCAGCAGCGCCGACAGGGGGGGGAATCAGCCCCAGCATTTT. Its translation is CASSADRGGNQPQHF. V usage is TRBV9 and J usage is TRBJ1-5; 9 bases map to TRBD1. CDR1 is SGDLS and CDR2 is YYNGEE in the germline V gene. With V trimmed by 3 bases and J by 4 bases, 5 bases remained unmatched. This CDR3 is built from 15 residues. The complete variable domain, with remaining parts taken from reference TRBV9 and TRBJ1-5, reads DSGVTQTPKHLITATGQRVTLRCSPRSGDLSVYWYQQSLDQGLQFLIQYYNGEERAKGNILERFSAQQFPDLHSELNLSSLELGDSALYFCASSADRGGNQPQHFGDGTRLSIL.

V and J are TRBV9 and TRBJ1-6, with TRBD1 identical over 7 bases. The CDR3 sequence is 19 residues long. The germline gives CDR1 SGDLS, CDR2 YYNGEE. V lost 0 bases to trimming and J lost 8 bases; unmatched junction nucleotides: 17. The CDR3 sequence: CASSVEAGGRTTIYSPLHF. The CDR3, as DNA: TGTGCCAGCAGCGTAGAGGCAGGGGGTCGCACAACTATTTATTCACCCCTCCACTTT.

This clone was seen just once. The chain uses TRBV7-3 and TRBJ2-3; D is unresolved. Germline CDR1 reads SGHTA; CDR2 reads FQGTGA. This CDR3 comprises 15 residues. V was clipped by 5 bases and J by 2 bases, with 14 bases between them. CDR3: CASSPTGLSTDTQYF. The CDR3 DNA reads TGTGCCAGCAGCCCCACCGGGCTATCCACAGATACGCAGTATTTT.

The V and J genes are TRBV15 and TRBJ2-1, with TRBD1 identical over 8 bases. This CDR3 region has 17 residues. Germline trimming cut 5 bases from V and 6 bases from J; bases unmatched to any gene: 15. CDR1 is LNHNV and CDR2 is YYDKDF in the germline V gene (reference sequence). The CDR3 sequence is CATSSPTRTGYLNEQFF. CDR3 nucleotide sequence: TGTGCCACCAGCTCGCCAACCCGGACAGGGTATCTCAATGAGCAGTTCTTC.

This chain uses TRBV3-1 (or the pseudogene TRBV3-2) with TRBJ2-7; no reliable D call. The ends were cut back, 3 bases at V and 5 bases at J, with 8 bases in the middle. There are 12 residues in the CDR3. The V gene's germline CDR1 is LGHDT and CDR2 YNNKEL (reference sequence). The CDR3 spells CASSQGQNEQYF. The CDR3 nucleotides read TGTGCCAGCAGCCAGGGTCAAAACGAGCAGTACTTC.

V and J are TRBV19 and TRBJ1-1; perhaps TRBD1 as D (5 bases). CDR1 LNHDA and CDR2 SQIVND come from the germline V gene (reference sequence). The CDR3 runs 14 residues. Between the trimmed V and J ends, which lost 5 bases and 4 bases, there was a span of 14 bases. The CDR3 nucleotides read TGTGCCAGTAGTCCGAGCCCGGGGACCACTGAAGCTTTCTTT. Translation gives CASSPSPGTTEAFF.

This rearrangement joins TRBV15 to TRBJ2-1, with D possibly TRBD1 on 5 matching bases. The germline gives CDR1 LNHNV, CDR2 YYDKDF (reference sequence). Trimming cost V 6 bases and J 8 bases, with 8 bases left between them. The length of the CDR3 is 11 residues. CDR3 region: CATRARDEQFF. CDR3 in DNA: TGTGCCACCAGGGCCAGGGATGAGCAGTTCTTC.

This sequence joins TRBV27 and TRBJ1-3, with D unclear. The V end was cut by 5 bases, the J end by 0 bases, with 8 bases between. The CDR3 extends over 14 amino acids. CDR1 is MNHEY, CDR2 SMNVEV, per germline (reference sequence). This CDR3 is CASSPLGSGNTIYF. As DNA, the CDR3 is TGTGCCAGCAGTCCCCTGGGCTCTGGAAACACCATATATTTT.

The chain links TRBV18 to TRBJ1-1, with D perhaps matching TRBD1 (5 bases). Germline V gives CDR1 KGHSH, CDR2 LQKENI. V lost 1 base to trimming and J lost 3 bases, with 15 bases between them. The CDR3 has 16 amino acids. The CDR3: CASSPRVLGLDTEAFF. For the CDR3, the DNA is TGTGCCAGCTCACCACGCGTTCTGGGGCTCGACACTGAAGCTTTCTTT.

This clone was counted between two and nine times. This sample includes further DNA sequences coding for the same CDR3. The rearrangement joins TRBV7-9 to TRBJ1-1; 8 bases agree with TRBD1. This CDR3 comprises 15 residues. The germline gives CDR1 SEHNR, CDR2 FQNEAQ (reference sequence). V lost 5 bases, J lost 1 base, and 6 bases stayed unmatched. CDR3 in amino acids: CASSPRQGSNTEAFF. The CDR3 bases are TGTGCCAGCAGCCCGAGACAGGGGTCGAACACTGAAGCTTTCTTT.

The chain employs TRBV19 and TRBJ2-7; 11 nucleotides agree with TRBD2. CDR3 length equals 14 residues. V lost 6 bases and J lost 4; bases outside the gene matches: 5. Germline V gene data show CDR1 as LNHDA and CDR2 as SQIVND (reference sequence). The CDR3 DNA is TGTGCCAGTAGCCCGACTAGCGGGATTTACGAGCAGTACTTC. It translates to CASSPTSGIYEQYF.

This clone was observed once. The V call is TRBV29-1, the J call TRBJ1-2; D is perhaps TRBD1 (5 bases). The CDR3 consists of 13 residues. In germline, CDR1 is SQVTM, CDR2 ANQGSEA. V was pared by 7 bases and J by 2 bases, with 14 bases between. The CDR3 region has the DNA TGCAGCGCAGGGCACGACACGAACTATGGCTACACCTTC. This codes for CSAGHDTNYGYTF.

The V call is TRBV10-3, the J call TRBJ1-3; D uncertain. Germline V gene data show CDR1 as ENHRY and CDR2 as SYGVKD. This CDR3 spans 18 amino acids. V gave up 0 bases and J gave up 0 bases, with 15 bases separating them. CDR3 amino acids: CAISESYPSTNSGNTIYF. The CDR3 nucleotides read TGTGCCATCAGTGAGTCGTATCCTTCAACGAACTCTGGAAACACCATATATTTT.

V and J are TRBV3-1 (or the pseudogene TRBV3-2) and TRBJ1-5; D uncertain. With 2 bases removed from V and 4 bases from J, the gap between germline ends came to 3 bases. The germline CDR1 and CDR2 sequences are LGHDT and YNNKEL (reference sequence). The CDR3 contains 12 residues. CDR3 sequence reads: CASSQRNQPQHF. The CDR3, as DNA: TGTGCCAGCAGCCAAAGGAATCAGCCCCAGCATTTT.

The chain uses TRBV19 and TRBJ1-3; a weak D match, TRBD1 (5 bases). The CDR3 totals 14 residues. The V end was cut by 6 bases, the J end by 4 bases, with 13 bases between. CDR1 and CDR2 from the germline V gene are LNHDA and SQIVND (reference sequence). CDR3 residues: CASSAGTTGNTIYF. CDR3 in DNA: TGTGCCAGTAGCGCAGGGACTACCGGAAACACCATATATTTT.